What follows are 24 T cell receptor beta chains derived from one specimen sequenced in a study of blood T cell repertoires in COVID-19. The protocol was immunoSEQ multiplex PCR, while the TCRdb copy is restricted to in-frame clones and leaves out a portion. In the table there are some 360,000 clones, approximately 89% of which are singletons. The sample was peripheral blood. Every receptor here comes from a woman aged 60-75 years with COVID-19, enrolled during active disease.

This clone was seen a handful of times. The chain recombines TRBV6-5 with TRBJ1-5; 10 bases fit TRBD1. CDR1 and CDR2 from the germline V gene are MNHEY and SVGAGI. V gave up 7 bases and J gave up 6 bases; unmatched junction bases: 6. The CDR3 is 14 amino acids. Here the CDR3 reads CASNRQGAIQPQHF. CDR3 in DNA: TGTGCCAGCAATAGACAGGGGGCCATTCAGCCCCAGCATTTT.

The chain links TRBV19 to TRBJ1-4, with D tentatively TRBD1 (5 bases). Trimming left V 5 bases short and J 7 bases short, with 20 bases between. This CDR3 is 16 amino acids long. Germline lookup yields CDR1 LNHDA and CDR2 SQIVND (reference sequence). The CDR3 reads CASSAGGGSFGEKLFF. The CDR3 DNA reads TGTGCCAGTAGTGCCGGGGGGGGTTCTTTTGGTGAAAAACTGTTTTTT.

Only a few counts were recorded for this clone. The CDR3 bases are TGCGCCAGCAGCTTGGGACTAGCGGTCTCCTACGAGCAGTACTTC. Encoded protein: CASSLGLAVSYEQYF. The chain employs TRBV5-1 and TRBJ2-7, with 9 bases fitting TRBD2. The germline gives CDR1 SGHRS, CDR2 YFSETQ. CDR3 length: 15 amino acids. V trimming: 0 bases; J trimming: 0 bases; junction bases outside the gene matches: 1.

The J gene is TRBJ2-7, the V gene TRBV6-5; 7 bases match TRBD2. The germline gives CDR1 MNHEY, CDR2 SVGAGI. CDR3 length: 14 residues. The V and J ends lost 6 bases and 5 bases, in that order; junction bases with no gene match: 10. CDR3 in amino acids: CASRPSMGGDEQYF. Here the CDR3 DNA reads TGTGCCAGCAGGCCCTCAATGGGGGGGGACGAGCAGTACTTC.

This chain uses TRBV6-5 with TRBJ2-7; D is possibly TRBD1 (6 bases). V lost 6 bases and J 2 bases, leaving 8 bases between the germline ends. Germline CDR1 reads MNHEY; CDR2 reads SVGAGI. There are 12 residues in the CDR3. Here the CDR3 DNA reads TGTGCCAGCAGGGGGGCAGCCTACGAGCAGTACTTC. It codes for CASRGAAYEQYF.

The V and J genes are TRBV5-4 and TRBJ2-2; TRBD1 aligns across 8 bases. V shed 4 bases and J 4 bases; nucleotides not matched to a gene: 6. This CDR3 region has 15 residues. Germline lookup yields CDR1 SGHNT and CDR2 YYREEE (reference sequence). The CDR3 loop is CASSVRTGSTGELFF. The CDR3 DNA reads as TGTGCCAGCAGCGTTAGGACAGGGTCCACCGGGGAGCTGTTTTTT.

The chain combines TRBV18 with TRBJ2-5; 7 nucleotides line up with TRBD2. J was trimmed by 5 bases and V by 3 bases; bases with no gene match: 15. Germline V gene lookup returns CDR1 KGHSH and CDR2 LQKENI. CDR3 size: 17 residues. The CDR3 here is CASSPFDGAGQGETQYF. For the CDR3, the DNA is TGTGCCAGCTCACCTTTTGACGGAGCGGGGCAAGGGGAGACCCAGTACTTC.

The chain links TRBV4-1 to TRBJ1-5; 10 bases match TRBD1. Germline lookup yields CDR1 MGHRA and CDR2 YSYEKL. The CDR3 totals 17 residues. With V trimmed by 1 base and J by 5 bases, 8 bases remained unmatched. The DNA for the CDR3 is TGCGCCAGCAGCCAAGTTGGAAGGACAGGGGGAGATCAGCCCCAGCATTTT. This codes for CASSQVGRTGGDQPQHF.

The sample holds one count of this clone. The chain employs TRBV2 and TRBJ2-3; 8 nucleotides align to TRBD1. This CDR3 is built from 15 residues. Germline-derived CDR1 and CDR2 are SNHLY and FYNNEI. V was pared by 7 bases and J by 1 base, with 7 bases of the junction left unmatched. The CDR3 protein is CASKVRGLGTDTQYF. CDR3 coding DNA: TGTGCCAGCAAGGTCAGGGGGCTGGGCACAGATACGCAGTATTTT.

In its sample, this clone was seen once. V is TRBV18 and J is TRBJ2-2, with 9 positions matching TRBD1. CDR1 KGHSH and CDR2 LQKENI come from the germline V gene. The CDR3 spans 15 residues. The junction had 1 base not matched to a gene; V was cut back by 2 bases and J by 3 bases. CDR3 bases: TGTGCCAGCTCACCAGGGACAGGGTACACCGGGGAGCTGTTTTTT. Translating gives CASSPGTGYTGELFF.

V is TRBV5-1 and J is TRBJ2-5; D uncertain. This CDR3 is built from 15 residues. Germline lookup yields CDR1 SGHRS and CDR2 YFSETQ. Trimming removed 2 bases at V and 3 bases at J, with 14 bases between. The CDR3 here is CASSFRPSGEETQYF. The CDR3 nucleotides read TGCGCCAGCAGCTTTCGGCCATCAGGCGAAGAGACCCAGTACTTC.

This chain connects TRBV18 to TRBJ2-7; TRBD1 agrees at 11 bases. The J segment lost 4 bases and the V segment lost 4 bases, leaving 6 bases of the junction unmatched. Germline V gene lookup returns CDR1 KGHSH and CDR2 LQKENI. This CDR3 region has 15 residues. CDR3: CASSRTGGAEYEQYF. CDR3 coding DNA: TGTGCCAGCTCACGGACAGGGGGCGCGGAATACGAGCAGTACTTC. The entire variable domain, with the rest obtained from reference TRBV18 and TRBJ2-7, is as follows: NAGVMQNPRHLVRRRGQEARLRCSPMKGHSHVYWYRQLPEEGLKFMVYLQKENIIDESGMPKERFSAEFPKEGPSILRIQQVVRGDSAAYFCASSRTGGAEYEQYFGPGTRLTVT.

This clone was counted a single time. The rearrangement links TRBV4-1 to TRBJ1-2; TRBD1 matches at 8 bases. The V and J ends lost 2 bases and 4 bases, in that order; junction bases with no gene match: 3. This CDR3 has 14 amino acids. The V gene's germline CDR1 is MGHRA and CDR2 YSYEKL. The CDR3 here is CASSQPDRGYGYTF. The CDR3 nucleotides read TGCGCCAGCAGCCAACCTGACAGGGGCTATGGCTACACCTTC.

This sequence joins TRBV19 and TRBJ2-1; 8 nucleotides line up with TRBD1. This CDR3 comprises 13 residues. Germline-derived CDR1 and CDR2 are LNHDA and SQIVND (reference sequence). With 8 bases clipped from V and 7 bases from J, the junction kept 7 bases outside the gene matches. The DNA of the CDR3 is TGTGCCAGTCTCTGGACAGGGAGGAATGAGCAGTTCTTC. This encodes CASLWTGRNEQFF.

The rearrangement joins TRBV5-1 to TRBJ1-2; 8 positions agree with TRBD1. The CDR3 covers 14 residues. The trim removed 4 bases at V and 6 bases at J, leaving 8 bases unmatched. Germline assignment: CDR1 SGHRS and CDR2 YFSETQ. The CDR3 is CASSQRTGKDGYTF. CDR3 in DNA: TGCGCCAGCAGCCAACGGACAGGGAAGGATGGCTACACCTTC.

CDR3 nucleotides: TGCAGTGCTAGAGGCCGGGACAGGCAGTACTTC. It is translated as CSARGRDRQYF. The rearrangement uses TRBV20-1 and TRBJ2-7; 7 nucleotides match TRBD1. Germline V gene lookup returns CDR1 DFQATT and CDR2 SNEGSKA (reference sequence). V was pared by 1 base and J by 9 bases, with 3 bases of the junction left unmatched. The CDR3 totals 11 residues.

The chain employs TRBV30 and TRBJ2-1, with a tentative D call TRBD1 (5 bases). CDR1 GTSNPN and CDR2 SVGIG come from the germline V gene (reference sequence). V shed 4 bases and J shed 3 bases, with 19 bases lying between them. The CDR3 extends over 16 amino acids. For the CDR3, the DNA is TGTGCCTGGACTCCCTGGAAGGGGTCCAGCTACAATGAGCAGTTCTTC. Its translation: CAWTPWKGSSYNEQFF.

Only one count was recorded for this clone. This CDR3 is CASSLSRGIDNEQFF. The CDR3 coding sequence is TGTGCCAGCAGCTTGTCGCGGGGGATTGACAATGAGCAGTTCTTC. The chain joins TRBV7-2 to TRBJ2-1; 7 positions match TRBD2. Germline assignment: CDR1 SGHTA and CDR2 FQGNSA. The CDR3 has 15 amino acids. V trimming: 3 bases; J trimming: 5 bases; junction bases outside the gene matches: 7. The complete variable domain, with remaining parts taken from reference TRBV7-2 and TRBJ2-1, reads GAGVSQSPSNKVTEKGKDVELRCDPISGHTALYWYRQSLGQGLEFLIYFQGNSAPDKSGLPSDRFSAERTGGSVSTLTIQRTQQEDSAVYLCASSLSRGIDNEQFFGPGTRLTVL.

This clone was found a few times. This rearrangement joins TRBV18 to TRBJ2-7; 8 positions agree with TRBD1. V dropped 5 bases and J dropped 5; count of bases not matched to a gene: 5. CDR1 KGHSH and CDR2 LQKENI come from the germline V gene. This CDR3 spans 13 amino acids. The CDR3 DNA reads as TGTGCCAGCTCAACGGACAGGGTTAACGAGCAGTACTTC. Protein product: CASSTDRVNEQYF.

This clone is a singleton in its sample. The J gene is TRBJ2-2, the V gene TRBV7-2; D is unresolved. Germline CDR1 reads SGHTA; CDR2 reads FQGNSA. The CDR3 totals 16 residues. The germline V and J ends were trimmed by 1 base and 2 bases, with 11 bases remaining between them. In nucleotides, the CDR3 is TGTGCCAGCAGCTTAGTTTTTTCTCCTAACACCGGGGAGCTGTTTTTT. It encodes CASSLVFSPNTGELFF.

This chain links TRBV29-1 with TRBJ1-1; D gene uncertain. CDR3 length: 10 residues. V lost 5 bases and J 7 bases, leaving 8 bases between the germline ends. CDR1 and CDR2 from the germline V gene are SQVTM and ANQGSEA. The CDR3 bases are TGCAGCGTTCTGGGAGGTGAAGCTTTCTTT. It is translated as CSVLGGEAFF.

The gene calls are TRBV5-6 and TRBJ2-2, with TRBD1 matching over 9 bases. Germline lookup yields CDR1 SGHDT and CDR2 YYEEEE. After removal of 4 bases from V and 6 bases from J, the junction contained 7 bases not matched to a gene. This CDR3 region has 15 residues. CDR3 sequence: CASSIRQGVAGELFF. CDR3 nucleotide sequence: TGTGCCAGCAGCATCCGACAGGGGGTGGCCGGGGAGCTGTTTTTT.

The rearrangement links TRBV5-1 to TRBJ1-6; D gene ambiguous. This CDR3 contains 17 residues. Trimming took 7 bases from V and 0 from J, leaving 17 bases between them. Germline assignment: CDR1 SGHRS and CDR2 YFSETQ. The CDR3 here is CASALSPSSSYNSPLHF. CDR3 DNA: TGCGCCAGCGCCCTATCCCCGTCGAGCTCCTATAATTCACCCCTCCACTTT.

The gene calls are TRBV2 and TRBJ2-1, with a tentative D call TRBD2 (5 bases). The CDR3 length is 13 residues. Germline V lookup: CDR1 SNHLY, CDR2 FYNNEI. The V end lost 1 base, the J end lost 14 bases, and 15 bases lay between the germline ends. CDR3: CASSEEPGPGKFF. CDR3 sequence (DNA): TGTGCCAGCAGTGAAGAACCGGGCCCCGGGAAGTTCTTC.